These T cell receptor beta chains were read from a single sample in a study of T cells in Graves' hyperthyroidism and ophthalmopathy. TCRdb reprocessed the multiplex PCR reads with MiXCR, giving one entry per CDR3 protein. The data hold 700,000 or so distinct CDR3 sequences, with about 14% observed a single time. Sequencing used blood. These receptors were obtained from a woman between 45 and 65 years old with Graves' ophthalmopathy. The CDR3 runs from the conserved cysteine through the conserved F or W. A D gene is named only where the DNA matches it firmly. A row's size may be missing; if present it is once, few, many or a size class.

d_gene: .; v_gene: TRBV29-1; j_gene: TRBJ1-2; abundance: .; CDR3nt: TGCAGCGTTGGGCTTGACTATGGCTACACCTTC; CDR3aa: CSVGLDYGYTF
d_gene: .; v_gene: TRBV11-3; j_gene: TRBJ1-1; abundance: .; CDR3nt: TGTGCCAGCAGCCAAGCCTGGTACGGGGCGAACACTGAAGCTTTCTTT; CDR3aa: CASSQAWYGANTEAFF
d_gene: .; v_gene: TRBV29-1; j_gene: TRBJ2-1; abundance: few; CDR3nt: TGCAGCGACAATGAGCAGTTCTTC; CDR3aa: CSDNEQFF
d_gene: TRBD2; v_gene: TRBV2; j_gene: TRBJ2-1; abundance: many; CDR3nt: TGTGCCAGCAGTGCTATAGCGGGAGGAATCTACAATGAGCAGTTCTTC; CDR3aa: CASSAIAGGIYNEQFF
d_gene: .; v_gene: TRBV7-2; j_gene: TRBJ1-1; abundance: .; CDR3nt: TGTGCCAGCAGCTTAGGGGGCTGGCCTAAAGCTTTCTTT; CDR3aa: CASSLGGWPKAFF
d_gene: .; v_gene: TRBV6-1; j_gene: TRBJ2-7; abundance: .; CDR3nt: TGTGCCAGCAGTTCGAGGGATCGGTGGCAGTACTTC; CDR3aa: CASSSRDRWQYF
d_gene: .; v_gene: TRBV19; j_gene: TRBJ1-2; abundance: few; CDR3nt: TGTGCCAGTAGCAAGACAGTTTATGGCTACACCTTC; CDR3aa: CASSKTVYGYTF
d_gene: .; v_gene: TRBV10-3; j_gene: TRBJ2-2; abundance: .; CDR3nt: TGTGCCATCAGTCCCTTTCAAACCGGGGAGCTGTTTTTT; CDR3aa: CAISPFQTGELFF
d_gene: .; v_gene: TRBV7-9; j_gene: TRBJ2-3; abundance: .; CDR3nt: TGTGCCAGCAGCTTAGAAGTGCGGGATACGCAGTATTTT; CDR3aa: CASSLEVRDTQYF
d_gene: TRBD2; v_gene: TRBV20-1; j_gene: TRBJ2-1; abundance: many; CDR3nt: TGCAGTGCTAGAGATTTGGCTAGCGGTAACTCCTACAATGAGCAGTTCTTC; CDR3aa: CSARDLASGNSYNEQFF
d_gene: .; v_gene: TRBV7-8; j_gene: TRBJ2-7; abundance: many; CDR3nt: TGTGCCAGCAGCGACGAGGGCCTCCGTCGCTCCTACGAGCAGTACTTC; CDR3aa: CASSDEGLRRSYEQYF
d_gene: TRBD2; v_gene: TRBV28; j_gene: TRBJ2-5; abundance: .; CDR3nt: TGTGCCAGCAGTTTAAGCGGGAGTAGGTCCGAGACCCAGTACTTC; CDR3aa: CASSLSGSRSETQYF
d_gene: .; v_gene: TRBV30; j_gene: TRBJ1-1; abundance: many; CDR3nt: TGTGCCCTGTCTCAGGGTTTCACTGAAGCTTTCTTT; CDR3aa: CALSQGFTEAFF
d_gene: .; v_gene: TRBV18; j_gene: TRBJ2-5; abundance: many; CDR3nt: TGTGCCAGCTCACCATGGCCTGATAAGTCAGAGACCCAGTACTTC; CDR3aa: CASSPWPDKSETQYF
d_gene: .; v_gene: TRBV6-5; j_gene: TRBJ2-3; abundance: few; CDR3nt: TGTGCCAGCAGTTACTCGCTAGCGCCACTCACAGATACGCAGTATTTT; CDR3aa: CASSYSLAPLTDTQYF
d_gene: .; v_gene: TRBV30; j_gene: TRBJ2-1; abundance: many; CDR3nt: TGTGCCTGGAGCTATTCTGAGCAGTTCTTC; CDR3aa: CAWSYSEQFF
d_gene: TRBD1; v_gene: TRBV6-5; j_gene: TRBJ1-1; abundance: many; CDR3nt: TGTGCCAGCAGCTTCGACAGGGGATCAATGAACACTGAAGCTTTCTTT; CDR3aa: CASSFDRGSMNTEAFF
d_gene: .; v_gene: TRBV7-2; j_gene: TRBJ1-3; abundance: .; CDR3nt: TGTGCCAGCAGCCCCGGACTTGCGGTAAACACCATATATTTT; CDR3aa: CASSPGLAVNTIYF
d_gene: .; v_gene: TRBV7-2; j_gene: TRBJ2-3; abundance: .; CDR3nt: TGTGCCAGCAGCCCTTCGGGACGGATAACTAGCACAGATACGCAGTATTTT; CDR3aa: CASSPSGRITSTDTQYF
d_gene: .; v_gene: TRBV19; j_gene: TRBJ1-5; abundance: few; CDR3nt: TGTGCCAGTATGAAACAGGGTGAGGGCCAGCCCCAGCATTTT; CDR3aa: CASMKQGEGQPQHF
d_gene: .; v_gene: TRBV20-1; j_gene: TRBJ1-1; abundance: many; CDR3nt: TGCAGTGCCACACAGGGAGGCACTGAAGCTTTCTTT; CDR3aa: CSATQGGTEAFF
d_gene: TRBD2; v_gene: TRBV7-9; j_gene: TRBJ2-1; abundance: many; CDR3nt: TGTGCCAGCAGCTCCGACTTCGTCGGACTAGCGGGGCTAGGAAGCTCCTACAATGAGCAGTTCTTC; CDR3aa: CASSSDFVGLAGLGSSYNEQFF
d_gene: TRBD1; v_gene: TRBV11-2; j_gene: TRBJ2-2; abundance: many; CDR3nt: TGTGCCAGCAGGAGGGTAGGGGACAGCTGGTCGAACACCGGGGAGCTGTTTTTT; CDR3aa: CASRRVGDSWSNTGELFF
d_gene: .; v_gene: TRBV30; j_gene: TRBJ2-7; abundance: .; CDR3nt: TGTGCCTGGAGCCCCCTCCAGCGGAGGGGGGAGCAGTACTTC; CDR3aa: CAWSPLQRRGEQYF
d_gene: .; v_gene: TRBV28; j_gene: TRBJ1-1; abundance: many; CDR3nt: TGTGCCAGCCTGGTACCAGGGGACACTGAAGCTTTCTTT; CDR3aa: CASLVPGDTEAFF
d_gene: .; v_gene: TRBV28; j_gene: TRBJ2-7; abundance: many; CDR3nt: TGTGCCAGCAGTTCAGCAGGGCGAGGGGCCTACGAGCAGTACTTC; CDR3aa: CASSSAGRGAYEQYF
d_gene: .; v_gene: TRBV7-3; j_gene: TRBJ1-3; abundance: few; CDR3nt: TGTGCCAGCAGCGTATCGGGACAAGATGGAAACACCATATATTTT; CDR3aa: CASSVSGQDGNTIYF
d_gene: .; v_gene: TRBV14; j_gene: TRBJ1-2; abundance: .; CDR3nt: TGTGCCAGCAGCCAAGTTCTGGGAGTAGATGGCTACACCTTC; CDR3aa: CASSQVLGVDGYTF
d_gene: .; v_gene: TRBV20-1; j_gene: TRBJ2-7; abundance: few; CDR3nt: TGCAGTGCAAACTCGATGGGGAACACCTACGAGCAGTACTTC; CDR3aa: CSANSMGNTYEQYF
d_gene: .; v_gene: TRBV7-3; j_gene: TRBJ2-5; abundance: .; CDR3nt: TGTGCCAGCAGCTCAATGGGTCAAGAGACCCAGTACTTC; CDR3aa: CASSSMGQETQYF
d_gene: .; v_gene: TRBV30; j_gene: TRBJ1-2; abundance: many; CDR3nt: TGTGCCTGGAGTGTGGGGCAGGTCTCACGGGGGGGCTACACCTTC; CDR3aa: CAWSVGQVSRGGYTF
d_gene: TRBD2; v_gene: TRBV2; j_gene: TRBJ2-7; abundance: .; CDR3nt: TGTGCCATCAGGCGGGGGGCCCTAGCCTACGAGCAGTACTTC; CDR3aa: CAIRRGALAYEQYF
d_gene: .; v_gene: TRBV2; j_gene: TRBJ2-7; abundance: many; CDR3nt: TGTGCCAGCAGAGAAAATGGAGCGGACTCCTACGAGCAGTACTTC; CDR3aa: CASRENGADSYEQYF
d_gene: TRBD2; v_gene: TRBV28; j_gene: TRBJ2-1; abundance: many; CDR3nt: TGTGCCAGCAGTCCCCTATTAGGTCTAGCGGAAGAACTTTACAATGAGCAGTTCTTC; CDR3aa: CASSPLLGLAEELYNEQFF
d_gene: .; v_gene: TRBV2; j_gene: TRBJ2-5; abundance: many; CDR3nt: TGTGCCAGCAGTGCGGTGGGAGCGGGTGGAGAGACCCAGTACTTC; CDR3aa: CASSAVGAGGETQYF
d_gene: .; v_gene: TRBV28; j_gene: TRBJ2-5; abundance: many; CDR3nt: TGTGCCAGCATTGGGGCGCGAGAGGCCCAGTACTTC; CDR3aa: CASIGAREAQYF
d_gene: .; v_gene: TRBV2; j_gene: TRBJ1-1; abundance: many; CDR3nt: TGTGCCAGCAGTGGGACGGCCGGATGGAACACTGAAGCTTTCTTT; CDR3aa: CASSGTAGWNTEAFF
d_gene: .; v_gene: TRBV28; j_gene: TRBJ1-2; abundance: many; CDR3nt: TGTGCCAGCAGTCCCCTGGGGGGGGATGGCTACACCTTC; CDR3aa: CASSPLGGDGYTF
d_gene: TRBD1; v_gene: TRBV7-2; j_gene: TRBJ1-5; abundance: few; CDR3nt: TGTGCCAGCAGTGCACAGGGGGCTGGGGACAATCAGCCCCAGCATTTT; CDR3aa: CASSAQGAGDNQPQHF
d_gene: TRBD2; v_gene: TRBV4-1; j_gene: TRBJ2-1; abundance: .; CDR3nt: TGCGCCAGCAGCCAAATAACTAGCGGGAGGGCCTATGAGCAGTTCTTC; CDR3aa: CASSQITSGRAYEQFF
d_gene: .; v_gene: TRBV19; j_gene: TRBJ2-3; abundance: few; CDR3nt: TGTGCCAGTAGATCTCCAGGCGCCGCTAGCACAGATACGCAGTATTTT; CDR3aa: CASRSPGAASTDTQYF
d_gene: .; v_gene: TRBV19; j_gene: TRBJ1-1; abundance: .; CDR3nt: TGTGCCAGTAGTATGATGGGAGGCCGAACCGAAGCTTTCTTT; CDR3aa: CASSMMGGRTEAFF
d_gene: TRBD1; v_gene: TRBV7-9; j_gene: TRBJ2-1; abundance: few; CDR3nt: TGTGCCAGCAGCGGCGGGACAGGGGGCTACAATGAGCAGTTCTTC; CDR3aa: CASSGGTGGYNEQFF
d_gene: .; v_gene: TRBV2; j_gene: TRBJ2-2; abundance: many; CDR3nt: TGTGCCAGCCGGACGAGTTACACCGGGGAGCTGTTTTTT; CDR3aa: CASRTSYTGELFF
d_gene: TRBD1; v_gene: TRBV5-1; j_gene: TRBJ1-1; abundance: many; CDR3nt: TGCGCCAGCAGCACGGGACAGGACACTGAAGCTTTCTTT; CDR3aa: CASSTGQDTEAFF